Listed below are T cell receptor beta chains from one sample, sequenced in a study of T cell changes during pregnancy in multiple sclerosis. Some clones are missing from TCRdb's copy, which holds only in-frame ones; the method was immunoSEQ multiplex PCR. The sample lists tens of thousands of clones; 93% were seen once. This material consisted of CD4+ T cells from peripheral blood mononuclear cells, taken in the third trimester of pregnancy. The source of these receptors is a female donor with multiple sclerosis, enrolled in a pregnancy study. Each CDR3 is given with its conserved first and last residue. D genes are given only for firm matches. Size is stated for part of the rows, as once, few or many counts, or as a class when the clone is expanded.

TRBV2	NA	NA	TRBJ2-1	TGTGCCAGCAGTAGATACAGCTTGAATGAGCAGTTCTTC	CASSRYSLNEQFF
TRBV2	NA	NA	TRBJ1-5	TGTGCCAGCAGTAGCCGGGTGGGTCAGCCCCAGCATTTT	CASSSRVGQPQHF
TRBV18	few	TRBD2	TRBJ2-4	TGTGCCAGCTCACCGGGCTCCGGGAGGAGCCAAAACATTCAGTACTTC	CASSPGSGRSQNIQYF
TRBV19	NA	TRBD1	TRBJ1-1	TGTGCCAGTAGTAAGAGGACAGGGAGAGCTTTGAACACTGAAGCTTTCTTT	CASSKRTGRALNTEAFF
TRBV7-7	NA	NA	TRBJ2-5	TGTGCCAGCAGCTTAGGACTCGCTTCCCAAGAGACCCAGTACTTC	CASSLGLASQETQYF
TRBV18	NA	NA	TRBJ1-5	TGTGCCAGCTCGAAACCAGGGGGCAATCAGCCCCAGCATTTT	CASSKPGGNQPQHF
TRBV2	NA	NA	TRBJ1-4	TGTGCCAGCAGTGAAAGATCAGGGTCTGGGTCAAAACTGTTTTTT	CASSERSGSGSKLFF
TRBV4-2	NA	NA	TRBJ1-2	TGTGCCAGCAGCCAATCTCCCGGGACATTGAACTATGGCTACACCTTC	CASSQSPGTLNYGYTF
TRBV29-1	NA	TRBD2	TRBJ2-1	TGCAGCGTCCTAGCGGGAGTTAGGAATGAGCAGTTCTTC	CSVLAGVRNEQFF
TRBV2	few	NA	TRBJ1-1	TGTGCCAGCAGTGAGAACAGGGCTTTCTCTGAAGCTTTCTTT	CASSENRAFSEAFF
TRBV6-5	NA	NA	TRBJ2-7	TGTGCCAGCAGTTACACGGAGTTCGGGATCCCCTACGAGCAGTACTTC	CASSYTEFGIPYEQYF
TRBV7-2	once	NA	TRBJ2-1	TGTGCCAGCAGCCCCGCGGCCAGCGGCCCTTACAATGAGCAGTTCTTC	CASSPAASGPYNEQFF
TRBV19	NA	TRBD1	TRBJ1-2	TGTGCCAGTAGGGAACAGGGGGCGCTTGGCTACACCTTC	CASREQGALGYTF
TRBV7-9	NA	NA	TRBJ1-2	TGTGCCAGCAGCTTATATTCCGGGACTCTGGTGGGTGGCTACACCTTC	CASSLYSGTLVGGYTF
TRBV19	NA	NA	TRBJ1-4	TGTGCCAGTAGTATGATGGTAATGAGTGAAAAACTGTTTTTT	CASSMMVMSEKLFF
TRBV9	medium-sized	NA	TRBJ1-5	TGTGCCAGCAGCGTATCCTGGGGGGAGCGGCCCCAGCATTTT	CASSVSWGERPQHF